This TCR beta chain was sequenced during a study of ipilimumab plus nivolumab after autologous stem cell transplantation. Clones were sequenced by immunoSEQ multiplex PCR, and TCRdb holds only the in-frame ones, with some missing. The table has about 10,000 clones, 60% to 80% seen once. Between the trimmed V and J ends, which lost 5 bases and 0 bases, there was a span of 11 bases. CDR1 SGHTA and CDR2 FQGNSA come from the germline V gene. The length of the CDR3 is 14 residues. Material: PBMCs, obtained in a trial of ipilimumab plus nivolumab as post-transplant consolidation. This chain uses TRBV7-2 with TRBJ2-7, with D tentatively TRBD1 (5 bases). This clonotype originated in a female donor with multiple myeloma. CDR3 sequence (DNA): TGTGCCAGCAGCGGTCAGGGAACCTCCTACGAGCAGTACTTC. It specifies CASSGQGTSYEQYF.